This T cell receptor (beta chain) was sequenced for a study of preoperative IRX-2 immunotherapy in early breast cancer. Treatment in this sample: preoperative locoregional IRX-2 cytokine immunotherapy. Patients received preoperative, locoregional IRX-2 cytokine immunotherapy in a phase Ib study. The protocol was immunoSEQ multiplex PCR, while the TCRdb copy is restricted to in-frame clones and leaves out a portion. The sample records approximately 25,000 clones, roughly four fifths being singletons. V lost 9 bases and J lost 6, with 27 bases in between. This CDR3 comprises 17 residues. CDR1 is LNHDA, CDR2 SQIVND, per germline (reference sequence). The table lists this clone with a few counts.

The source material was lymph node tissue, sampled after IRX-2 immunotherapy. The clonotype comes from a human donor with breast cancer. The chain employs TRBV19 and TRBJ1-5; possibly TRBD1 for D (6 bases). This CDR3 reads CASLSLRQAHQGQPQHF. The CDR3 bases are TGTGCCAGCTTGTCACTTCGACAGGCACATCAGGGTCAGCCCCAGCATTTT.